This T cell receptor (beta chain) is from a study of blood T cell repertoires in COVID-19. Study at large: COVID-19 samples, acute and convalescent, were from the United States, Italy and Spain. T cells, B-cell-depleted T cells, or PBMCs provided the cDNA or gDNA that served as material.

Per the study methods: Using reference gene primer amplification, nucleated cell counts were estimated. TCRdb's copy holds only in-frame clones and misses some; the assay was immunoSEQ multiplex PCR. V and J calls and clone size are given by that table; D and trimming were obtained from the DNA. The table shows 40,000 to 50,000 clones, with nearly 90% occurring only once. The sequencing input was peripheral blood. The clonotype comes from a man aged 60 to 75 with acute or convalescent COVID-19.

This chain's CDR3 is CASSPLAGGPDEQFF. In DNA form, the CDR3 reads TGCGCCAGCAGCCCACTAGCGGGGGGGCCAGACGAGCAGTTCTTC. The chain joins TRBV5-1 to TRBJ2-1; 13 bases map to TRBD2. Germline V gives CDR1 SGHRS, CDR2 YFSETQ. The CDR3 totals 15 residues. V was pared by 4 bases and J by 10 bases, with 8 bases of the junction left unmatched.